The 30 T cell receptor beta chains below were found in one sample sequenced in a study of cytomegalovirus exposure and HLA in healthy donors (dated by TCRdb to 2015 to 2018). Library prep was done by the immunoSEQ multiplex PCR assay. The table comes from immuneACCESS by way of TCRdb, which keeps in-frame sequences with V and J called. Part of the clones is missing from these tables; in studies checked, under half for an unresolved V gene and the rest for unknown reasons. This sample holds about 160,000 clones; about 86% were observed only once. Of the sample, 2% to 2.5% is held by the ten largest clones. Sequenced material: PBMCs. The origin of the receptors is a woman under 30 in good health and CMV-seronegative.

This chain joins TRBV19 and TRBJ1-1, with TRBD1 as a possible D gene (5 bases). The CDR3 is 17 amino acids. Germline V gene sequence: CDR1 LNHDA, CDR2 SQIVND (reference sequence). Trimming removed 5 bases at V and 0 bases at J, with 19 bases between. For the CDR3, the DNA is TGTGCCAGTAGTGCCCCCCGACAGCTACTTATGAACACTGAAGCTTTCTTT. Translation gives CASSAPRQLLMNTEAFF. The full variable domain, in which reference TRBV19 and TRBJ1-1 provide the parts outside the CDR3, is DGGITQSPKYLFRKEGQNVTLSCEQNLNHDAMYWYRQDPGQGLRLIYYSQIVNDFQKGDIAEGYSVSREKKESFPLTVTSAQKNPTAFYLCASSAPRQLLMNTEAFFGQGTRLTVV.

The rearrangement uses TRBV5-1 and TRBJ1-1; 12 nucleotides line up with TRBD1. The junction had 9 bases not matched to a gene; V was cut back by 6 bases and J by 0 bases. The CDR3 runs to 17 residues. Germline V CDR1 and CDR2: SGHRS, YFSETQ. CDR3 protein: CASTSGTGGFLNTEAFF. CDR3 nucleotide sequence: TGCGCCAGCACCTCCGGGACAGGGGGCTTCCTGAACACTGAAGCTTTCTTT.

The rearrangement links TRBV28 to TRBJ1-4; possibly TRBD1 for D (5 bases). V shed 6 bases and J shed 3 bases, with 14 bases lying between them. This CDR3 contains 15 residues. Germline-derived CDR1 and CDR2 are MDHEN and SYDVKM. The CDR3: CASSTVAGPNEKLFF. The CDR3, as DNA: TGTGCCAGCAGCACTGTGGCAGGGCCTAATGAAAAACTGTTTTTT.

The chain joins TRBV6-1 to TRBJ1-4, with unresolved D. V lost 8 bases to trimming and J lost 4 bases, with 11 bases between them. Germline values: CDR1 MNHNS, CDR2 SASEGT. The CDR3 loop spans 13 amino acids. The CDR3 loop is CASGGLGNEKLFF. The CDR3 nucleotides are TGTGCCAGCGGCGGGCTGGGTAATGAAAAACTGTTTTTT.

CDR3 region: CASSILIGGYNEQFF. Written as DNA, the CDR3 is TGTGCCAGTAGTATTTTAATAGGCGGCTACAATGAGCAGTTCTTC. This chain joins TRBV19 and TRBJ2-1, with D unclear. Germline V gives CDR1 LNHDA, CDR2 SQIVND (reference sequence). CDR3 length equals 15 residues. Deletions cut 3 bases from V and 3 bases from J, with 12 bases between.

J is TRBJ2-1 and V is TRBV15, with D possibly matching TRBD2 (5 bases). The ends were cut back, 5 bases at V and 8 bases at J, with 16 bases in the middle. Germline lookup yields CDR1 LNHNV and CDR2 YYDKDF (reference sequence). There are 14 residues in the CDR3. The CDR3 reads CATSSPLEGDEQFF. The CDR3, as DNA: TGTGCCACCAGCTCCCCTCTTGAGGGAGATGAGCAGTTCTTC. The whole variable domain, filled in from reference TRBV15 and TRBJ2-1, reads DAMVIQNPRYQVTQFGKPVTLSCSQTLNHNVMYWYQQKSSQAPKLLFHYYDKDFNNEADTPDNFQSRRPNTSFCFLDIRSPGLGDTAMYLCATSSPLEGDEQFFGPGTRLTVL.

The V and J genes are TRBV5-1 and TRBJ1-2, with a possible D match to TRBD1 (5 bases). The V gene's germline CDR1 is SGHRS and CDR2 YFSETQ. The CDR3 covers 16 residues. Trimming took 0 bases from V and 6 from J, leaving 18 bases between them. The CDR3 DNA reads TGCGCCAGCAGCTTGGGCGCGGGACCCCTAGTGCATGGCTACACCTTC. This codes for CASSLGAGPLVHGYTF.

The chain is built from TRBV7-9 and TRBJ2-2, with unresolved D. V lost 2 bases and J 7 bases, leaving 8 bases between the germline ends. This CDR3 has 13 amino acids. CDR1 and CDR2 (germline): SEHNR, FQNEAQ (reference sequence). The CDR3 DNA reads as TGTGCCAGCAGCTTAAACAGTGGCGGGGAGCTGTTTTTT. The encoded protein is CASSLNSGGELFF.

The CDR3 here is CASSPAGGPYNEQFF. The CDR3 DNA follows: TGTGCCAGCAGCCCAGCGGGAGGACCATACAATGAGCAGTTCTTC. The chain has TRBV6-6 and TRBJ2-1, with 9 nucleotides matching TRBD2. The CDR3 has 15 residues. Trimming cost V 6 bases and J 4 bases; bases outside gene matches: 7. Germline lookup yields CDR1 MNHNY and CDR2 SVGAGI (reference sequence).

V is TRBV6-1 and J is TRBJ2-3; 11 nucleotides line up with TRBD2. The CDR3 is 15 residues long. The germline V gene has CDR1 MNHNS and CDR2 SASEGT. J gave up 0 bases and V 5 bases, and 1 base lay outside the gene matches. As DNA, the CDR3 is TGTGCCAGCAGTTTAGCGGGAGGGAGCACAGATACGCAGTATTTT. Its protein product is CASSLAGGSTDTQYF.

Comment on this clone: The same CDR3 can be traced to other DNA sequences in this sample. This sequence joins TRBV18 and TRBJ1-4; D gene unclear. Deletions cut 3 bases from V and 5 bases from J, with 7 bases between. Germline assignment: CDR1 KGHSH and CDR2 LQKENI. This CDR3 has 13 residues. CDR3 amino acids: CASSPGLNEKLFF. The CDR3 DNA reads TGTGCCAGCTCACCCGGACTAAATGAAAAACTGTTTTTT.

This clone occurred a few times. The V call is TRBV5-1, the J call TRBJ2-1; D call uncertain. Germline V CDR1 and CDR2: SGHRS, YFSETQ. This CDR3 is 11 amino acids long. Trimming took 4 bases from V and 8 from J, leaving 7 bases between them. In DNA, the CDR3 is TGCGCCAGCAGCGTCGGAGATGAGCAGTTCTTC. It is translated as CASSVGDEQFF.

The chain combines TRBV5-4 with TRBJ2-2; 7 bases match TRBD1. Germline V gives CDR1 SGHNT, CDR2 YYREEE (reference sequence). The CDR3 covers 14 residues. V gave up 1 base and J gave up 4 bases; unmatched junction bases: 1. This CDR3 is CASSLSGGTGELFF. DNA for the CDR3: TGTGCCAGCAGCTTGTCAGGGGGCACCGGGGAGCTGTTTTTT.

This sequence joins TRBV6-5 and TRBJ1-2; D is possibly TRBD1 (5 bases). Per germline, CDR1 MNHEY and CDR2 SVGAGI. This CDR3 comprises 14 residues. Trimming removed 0 bases at V and 2 bases at J, with 7 bases between. The CDR3 bases are TGTGCCAGCAGTTACTCTTCAGGGAACTATGGCTACACCTTC. Translated: CASSYSSGNYGYTF.

This clone was counted only a few times. The chain is built from TRBV13 and TRBJ1-2, with D perhaps TRBD1 (6 bases). The CDR3 contains 17 residues. CDR1 is PRHDT, CDR2 FYEKMQ, per germline (reference sequence). V was clipped by 3 bases and J by 1 base, with 18 bases between them. CDR3 nucleotide sequence: TGTGCCAGCAGCTTTCGTCGCCAAACAGGGATTAACTATGGCTACACCTTC. It is translated as CASSFRRQTGINYGYTF.

The gene calls are TRBV5-1 and TRBJ1-4, with 9 bases lining up with TRBD1. V shed 7 bases, J shed 4 bases, and the junction held 5 bases outside the gene matches. The CDR3 length is 14 residues. Germline CDR1 is SGHRS and CDR2 is YFSETQ. The CDR3 DNA sequence: TGCGCCAGCCGGACAGGGGCCGGTAATGAAAAACTGTTTTTT. Residues: CASRTGAGNEKLFF.

The V call is TRBV5-1, the J call TRBJ1-6, with TRBD1 as a possible D gene (5 bases). The CDR3 is 15 residues long. Germline CDR1 SGHRS, CDR2 YFSETQ. With 0 bases removed from V and 7 bases from J, the gap between germline ends came to 11 bases. This CDR3 reads CASSLVVRANSPLHF. The CDR3 DNA reads TGCGCCAGCAGCTTGGTAGTCAGGGCGAATTCACCCCTCCACTTT.

The V gene is TRBV5-1, the J gene TRBJ1-5; D may be TRBD1 (6 bases). Trimming shortened V by 4 bases and J by 8 bases, and 16 bases separated the two germline ends. CDR1 is SGHRS, CDR2 YFSETQ, per germline. The CDR3 spans 14 residues. This chain's CDR3 is CASSPGQSKEPQHF. The DNA for the CDR3 is TGCGCCAGCAGCCCGGGACAAAGCAAGGAGCCCCAGCATTTT.

The chain carries TRBV5-1 and TRBJ2-1, with 10 nucleotides matching TRBD1. V dropped 7 bases and J dropped 8; count of bases not matched to a gene: 6. The V gene's germline CDR1 is SGHRS and CDR2 YFSETQ. This CDR3 has 13 residues. The CDR3 DNA follows: TGCGCCAGCGGGGCGACAGGGGGCTATGAGCAGTTCTTC. Protein product: CASGATGGYEQFF.

The chain carries TRBV6-4 and TRBJ2-3; 8 positions match TRBD2. Germline CDR1 is MRHNA and CDR2 is SNTAGT. This CDR3 has 15 amino acids. After removal of 8 bases from V and 5 bases from J, the junction contained 12 bases not matched to a gene. In DNA, the CDR3 is TGTGCCAGCGCGGCCGACGGGGGGGCACAAGATACGCAGTATTTT. This codes for CASAADGGAQDTQYF.

The J gene is TRBJ2-7, the V gene TRBV7-9; weak D call: TRBD2 (6 bases). The CDR3 consists of 16 residues. Germline CDR1 and CDR2: SEHNR and FQNEAQ (reference sequence). V lost 5 bases and J lost 5, with 22 bases in between. CDR3 residues: CASSNLEVRETDEQYF. CDR3 in DNA: TGTGCCAGCAGCAACTTAGAGGTACGGGAGACTGACGAGCAGTACTTC.

V is TRBV20-1 and J is TRBJ1-1; D is unclear. CDR1 is DFQATT, CDR2 SNEGSKA, per germline (reference sequence). This CDR3 is built from 11 residues. The V end was cut by 6 bases, the J end by 4 bases, with 9 bases between. CDR3 protein: CSAPSSTEAFF. CDR3 coding DNA: TGCAGTGCCCCCTCGTCCACTGAAGCTTTCTTT.

As regards this clone: Other DNA sequences in this sample translate to the same CDR3. The rearrangement uses TRBV9 and TRBJ2-7, with 10 bases aligning to TRBD1. The V gene end was trimmed by 0 bases and the J gene end by 4 bases; junction bases not matched to a gene: 1. This CDR3 is built from 14 residues. Germline assignment: CDR1 SGDLS and CDR2 YYNGEE. As DNA, the CDR3 is TGTGCCAGCAGCGTAGGGGACAGGGGTTACGAGCAGTACTTC. It specifies CASSVGDRGYEQYF.

This rearrangement joins TRBV27 to TRBJ1-5; D may be TRBD1 (5 bases). Between the trimmed V and J ends, which lost 4 bases and 0 bases, there was a span of 10 bases. Germline V CDR1 and CDR2: MNHEY, SMNVEV (reference sequence). The CDR3 is 15 amino acids. Here the CDR3 DNA reads TGTGCCAGCAGTTCCCGACAGTCTAGCAATCAGCCCCAGCATTTT. It translates to CASSSRQSSNQPQHF.

The chain has TRBV7-2 and TRBJ2-1, with 7 bases that match TRBD2. V shed 3 bases, J shed 7 bases, and the junction held 15 bases outside the gene matches. CDR1 is SGHTA, CDR2 FQGNSA, per germline. The CDR3 sequence is 17 residues long. As DNA, the CDR3 is TGTGCCAGCAGCTTTTTTTTAGGGGAAGGCGGGAGAAATGAGCAGTTCTTC. Translating gives CASSFFLGEGGRNEQFF. The variable domain in full, completed from reference TRBV7-2 and TRBJ2-1, reads GAGVSQSPSNKVTEKGKDVELRCDPISGHTALYWYRQSLGQGLEFLIYFQGNSAPDKSGLPSDRFSAERTGGSVSTLTIQRTQQEDSAVYLCASSFFLGEGGRNEQFFGPGTRLTVL.

The rearrangement uses TRBV7-8 and TRBJ2-3; a possible D gene is TRBD2 (6 bases). Trimming pared 1 base from V and 6 bases from J, leaving 11 bases between. CDR3 length equals 14 residues. CDR1 and CDR2 (germline): SGHVS, FQNEAQ. CDR3 region: CASSLGGLVDTQYF. CDR3 sequence (DNA): TGTGCCAGCAGCTTAGGGGGACTGGTGGATACGCAGTATTTT.

The chain couples TRBV28 to TRBJ2-7; 9 bases fit TRBD2. Germline V lookup: CDR1 MDHEN, CDR2 SYDVKM. The CDR3 length is 15 residues. The V and J ends lost 2 bases and 3 bases, in that order; junction bases with no gene match: 5. CDR3 in amino acids: CASSLESSGVYEQYF. CDR3 coding DNA: TGTGCCAGCAGTTTAGAGTCTAGCGGGGTCTACGAGCAGTACTTC.

The genes are TRBV18 and TRBJ2-1, with 12 bases lining up with TRBD2. The germline CDR1 and CDR2 sequences are KGHSH and LQKENI. The CDR3 is made up of 16 amino acids. V gave up 4 bases and J gave up 7 bases; unmatched junction bases: 8. The CDR3 is CASSRSSGGAENEQFF. CDR3 nucleotides: TGTGCCAGCTCACGGTCTAGCGGGGGGGCTGAGAATGAGCAGTTCTTC.

This chain joins TRBV18 and TRBJ1-1; D call uncertain. There are 15 residues in the CDR3. Trimming took 3 bases from V and 3 from J, leaving 14 bases between them. CDR1 KGHSH and CDR2 LQKENI come from the germline V gene. CDR3: CASSPSSLRDTEAFF. As DNA, the CDR3 is TGTGCCAGCTCACCGTCGTCTCTACGGGACACTGAAGCTTTCTTT.

V gene TRBV7-2 combines with J gene TRBJ2-1; possible D gene TRBD1, 6 bases. The V gene lost 1 base and the J gene lost 2 bases, with 9 bases spanning the gap. The CDR3 is 15 residues long. The V gene's germline CDR1 is SGHTA and CDR2 FQGNSA. CDR3: CASSLGQGTYNEQFF. In DNA, the CDR3 is TGTGCCAGCAGCTTAGGGCAGGGGACCTACAATGAGCAGTTCTTC.